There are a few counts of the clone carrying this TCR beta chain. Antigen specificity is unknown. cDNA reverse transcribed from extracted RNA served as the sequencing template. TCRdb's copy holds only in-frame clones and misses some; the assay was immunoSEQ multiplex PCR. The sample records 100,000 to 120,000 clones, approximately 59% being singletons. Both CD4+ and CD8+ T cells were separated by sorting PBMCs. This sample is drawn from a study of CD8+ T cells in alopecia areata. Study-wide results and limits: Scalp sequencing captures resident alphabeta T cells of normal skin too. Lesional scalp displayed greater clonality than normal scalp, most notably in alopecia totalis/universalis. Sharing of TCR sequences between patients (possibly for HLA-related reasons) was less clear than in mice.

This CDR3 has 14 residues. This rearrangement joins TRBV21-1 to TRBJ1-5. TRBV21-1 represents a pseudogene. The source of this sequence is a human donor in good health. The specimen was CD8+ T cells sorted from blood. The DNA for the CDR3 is TGTGCCAGCAGCAAAGTTTGGGGCAATCAGCCCCAGCATTTT. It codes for CASSKVWGNQPQHF.